This TCR beta chain is drawn from a study of T cell repertoires in cytomegalovirus infection. General study results and limits: Pooled public TCR beta family frequency picked out CMV carriers with the relevant HLA. Across the ex vivo response, the dominant clonotypes were HLA-C-restricted CMV-specific TCR beta clonotypes.

Looked up from germline, CDR1 is MNHEY and CDR2 is SMNVEV (reference sequence). V trimming: 1 base; J trimming: 9 bases; junction bases outside the gene matches: 21. The length of the CDR3 is 19 residues. Via MiXCR, TCRdb re-called the reads, giving one row per CDR3 protein. This sample has around 360,000 distinct CDR3 sequences, with nearly 35% found just once. About this clonotype: As yet, its antigen is unknown.

The TCR originated in a human donor in good health (CMV status not recorded). Some clones in this sample may be carry-over from other donors' samples. The specimen was cultured PBMCs, collected from culture after CMV antigen stimulation. This rearrangement joins TRBV27 to TRBJ2-1; 7 bases are a match to TRBD2. CDR3 sequence reads: CASSLYPPLTSSGRGEQFF. DNA of the CDR3: TGTGCCAGCAGTTTATATCCCCCCTTGACTAGCTCCGGACGCGGTGAGCAGTTCTTC.